This T cell receptor (beta chain) was profiled in a study of molecular identifiers for immune sequencing clone quantification. Study-wide points: Clones above 20 RNA copies contained over 99% of effector molecules and under 1% of naive molecules.

This clonotype has a count of ten or more. Its antigen is not known. TCRdb passed the PCR reads through MiXCR, listing each CDR3 protein once. The table has about 65,000 distinct CDR3 sequences, roughly 18% seen once. V was shortened by 0 bases and J by 9 bases, with 24 bases between the two germline ends. The CDR3 is 18 amino acids. Germline V gene sequence: CDR1 LGHDT, CDR2 YNNKEL (reference sequence). The sequence came from a human donor in good health. Some libraries in this study had Jurkat cell RNA spiked in. J is TRBJ2-1 and V is TRBV3-1; the D is unclear. The sample taken for sequencing was naive CD8+ T cells from blood, with Jurkat cell RNA spiked in. Described subset: FACS-sorted CD8+CD4-CCR7+CD45RA+ naive T cells. The CDR3 reads CASSQEFYTAWSDGEQFF. CDR3 nucleotides: TGTGCCAGCAGCCAAGAATTTTATACTGCTTGGAGCGACGGTGAGCAGTTCTTC.